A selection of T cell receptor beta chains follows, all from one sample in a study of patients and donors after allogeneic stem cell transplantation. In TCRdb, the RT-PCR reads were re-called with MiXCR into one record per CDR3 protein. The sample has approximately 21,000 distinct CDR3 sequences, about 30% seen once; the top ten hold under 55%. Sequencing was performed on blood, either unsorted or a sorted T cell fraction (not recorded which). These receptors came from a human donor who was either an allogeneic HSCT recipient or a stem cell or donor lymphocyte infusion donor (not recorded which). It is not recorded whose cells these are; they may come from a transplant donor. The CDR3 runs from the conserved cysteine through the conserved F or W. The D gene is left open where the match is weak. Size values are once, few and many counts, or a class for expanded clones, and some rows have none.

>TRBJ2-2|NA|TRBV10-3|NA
CAISARGTSANTGELFF
TGTGCCATCAGTGCTCGGGGGACGTCTGCGAACACCGGGGAGCTGTTTTTT
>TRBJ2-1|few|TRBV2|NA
CASSGRDPYYNEQFF
TGTGCCAGCAGTGGCCGGGACCCCTACTACAATGAGCAGTTCTTC
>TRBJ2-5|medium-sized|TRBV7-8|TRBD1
CASSSAPGTAQETQYF
TGTGCCAGCAGCTCAGCACCCGGGACAGCTCAAGAGACCCAGTACTTC
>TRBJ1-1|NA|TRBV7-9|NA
CASSFLAGTMNTEAFF
TGTGCCAGCAGCTTTTTGGCAGGGACTATGAACACTGAAGCTTTCTTT
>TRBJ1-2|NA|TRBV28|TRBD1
CASRARGEYYGYTF
TGTGCCAGCAGGGCCAGGGGGGAGTACTATGGCTACACCTTC
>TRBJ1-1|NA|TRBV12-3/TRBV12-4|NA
CASSLTLLRTEAFF
TGTGCCAGCAGTTTGACCCTCCTGAGGACTGAAGCTTTCTTT
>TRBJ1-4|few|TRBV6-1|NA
CASSEKSGEYEKLFF
TGTGCCAGCAGTGAAAAATCAGGGGAATACGAAAAACTGTTTTTT
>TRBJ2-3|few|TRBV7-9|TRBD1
CASSSYRGTDTQYF
TGTGCCAGCAGCTCCTACAGGGGGACAGATACGCAGTATTTT
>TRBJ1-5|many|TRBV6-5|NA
CASSRGGLYSNQPQHF
TGTGCCAGCAGTCGGGGGGGACTGTATAGCAATCAGCCCCAGCATTTT
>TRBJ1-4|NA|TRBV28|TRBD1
CASGPWGQGNEKLFF
TGTGCCAGCGGTCCGTGGGGACAGGGAAATGAAAAACTGTTTTTT
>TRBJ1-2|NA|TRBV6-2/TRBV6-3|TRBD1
CASSYQGVSTNYGYTF
TGTGCCAGCAGTTACCAGGGGGTGAGCACTAACTATGGCTACACCTTC
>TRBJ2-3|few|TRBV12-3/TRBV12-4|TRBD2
CASSFSGTTSTDTQYF
TGTGCCAGCAGTTTTAGTGGGACTACTAGCACAGATACGCAGTATTTT
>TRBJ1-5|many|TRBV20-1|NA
CSARGPPFYPQPQHF
TGCAGTGCTAGAGGGCCCCCTTTTTATCCCCAGCCCCAGCATTTT
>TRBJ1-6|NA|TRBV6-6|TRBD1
CASSRTGPNSPLHF
TGTGCCAGCAGCCGGACAGGGCCTAATTCACCCCTCCACTTT
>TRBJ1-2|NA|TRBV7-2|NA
CASSFAAGGYTF
TGTGCCAGCAGCTTTGCCGCGGGGGGCTACACCTTC
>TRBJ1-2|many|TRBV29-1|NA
CSVQYLYGYTF
TGCAGCGTACAGTACCTCTATGGCTACACCTTC
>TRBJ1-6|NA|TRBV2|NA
CASSVRLDSPLHF
TGTGCCAGCAGTGTGAGGTTAGATTCACCCCTCCACTTT